One sample yielded the 20 T cell receptor beta chains listed below, sequenced in a study of a mutant IDH1 vaccine in newly diagnosed glioma. No cognate antigen is known for these TCRs. Clones were read by immunoSEQ multiplex PCR, and TCRdb kept only the in-frame ones, dropping some. Here the sample spans 110,000 or so clones, about 90% being singletons. Time point in this sample: week 11, during vaccination. One vaccine dose held 300 ug of mutant IDH1 20-mer peptide and came with topical imiquimod. The sample was PBMCs, taken from a glioma patient whose treatment included an IDH1 peptide vaccine. The receptor source for this set is a woman aged 45-65 years with glioma.

CDR3 amino acids: CASRRAEETGELFF. CDR3 nucleotides: TGTGCCAGCAGACGGGCCGAAGAAACCGGGGAGCTGTTTTTT. The chain carries TRBV7-3 and TRBJ2-2; D remains ambiguous. The CDR3 loop spans 14 amino acids. Trimming took off 6 bases at V and 5 bases at J, with 13 bases between the two ends. From germline, CDR1 is SGHTA and CDR2 FQGTGA.

The DNA of the CDR3 is TGTGCCAGCAGCGTAGCGCCGCACGAGGGCACTGAAGCTTTCTTT. This translates into CASSVAPHEGTEAFF. The chain couples TRBV9 to TRBJ1-1; D unresolved. Trimming left V 0 bases short and J 4 bases short, with 13 bases between. There are 15 residues in the CDR3. From germline, CDR1 is SGDLS and CDR2 YYNGEE.

This rearrangement joins TRBV5-6 to TRBJ1-4; D is possibly TRBD1 (5 bases). V lost 3 bases and J lost 14, with 29 bases in between. The germline V gene encodes CDR1 SGHDT and CDR2 YYEEEE. The CDR3 consists of 17 residues. As DNA, the CDR3 is TGTGCCAGCAGCTCGACATTTCGGGACGCAACCCTCCCGTCGCTGTTTTTT. As protein: CASSSTFRDATLPSLFF.

The rearrangement links TRBV19 to TRBJ2-3, with 8 bases aligning to TRBD2. Germline-derived CDR1 and CDR2 are LNHDA and SQIVND (reference sequence). This CDR3 comprises 15 residues. J gave up 6 bases and V 4 bases, and 9 bases lay outside the gene matches. The CDR3 nucleotides are TGTGCCAGTAGTAGCGGGAGGACTCCTGTGGATACGCAGTATTTT. Protein product: CASSSGRTPVDTQYF.

The CDR3 nucleotides read TGCGCCAGCAGCTTCAGGGGAGGGCCAAATGAGCAGTTCTTC. It specifies CASSFRGGPNEQFF. This sequence joins TRBV5-1 and TRBJ2-1, with D possibly being TRBD2 (7 bases). Trimming removed 2 bases at V and 7 bases at J, with 13 bases between. The CDR3 has 14 residues. Germline V gene data show CDR1 as SGHRS and CDR2 as YFSETQ.

The CDR3 DNA is TGTGCCAGCAGCAAAGACCCCGAGCGGCGGCGACGATCACTGTACGAGCAGTACTTC. Protein sequence: CASSKDPERRRRSLYEQYF. This chain links TRBV21-1 with TRBJ2-7; the DNA was not used to check the table's D call, TRBD2. TRBV21-1 is a pseudogene segment. The CDR3 has 19 amino acids.

V gene TRBV6-6 combines with J gene TRBJ2-7; 8 bases map to TRBD1. J was trimmed by 3 bases and V by 6 bases; bases with no gene match: 4. CDR3 size: 13 residues. From germline, CDR1 is MNHNY and CDR2 SVGAGI (reference sequence). In nucleotides, the CDR3 is TGTGCCAGCAGCCAGGGGGCGGGCTACGAGCAGTACTTC. It specifies CASSQGAGYEQYF.

About this clone: Its ends do not fully match the called genes, so a read error is possible. The chain recombines TRBV6-6 with TRBJ1-5; D call uncertain. Per germline, CDR1 MNHNY and CDR2 SVGAGI (reference sequence). CDR3 length: 11 amino acids. The CDR3 DNA is TGTGCCAGCAGTAATAATCAACCCCAGCATTTT. Encoded protein: CASSNNQPQHF.

The chain couples TRBV28 to TRBJ2-7, with D unresolved. The V end was cut by 4 bases, the J end by 2 bases, with 9 bases between. This CDR3 is 13 amino acids long. Germline lookup yields CDR1 MDHEN and CDR2 SYDVKM. CDR3 protein: CASSSLVPYEQYF. The CDR3, as DNA: TGTGCCAGCAGTTCACTGGTCCCCTACGAGCAGTACTTC.

J is TRBJ2-7 and V is TRBV28; D not certain. V was cut by 5 bases and J by 7 bases, with 18 bases left in between. This CDR3 contains 14 residues. The germline V gene has CDR1 MDHEN and CDR2 SYDVKM. This CDR3 reads CASSVNTGSWEQYF. CDR3 sequence (DNA): TGTGCCAGCAGTGTTAATACCGGGTCCTGGGAGCAGTACTTC.

This rearrangement joins TRBV18 to TRBJ2-3, with TRBD2 identical over 10 bases. This CDR3 has 15 amino acids. V dropped 4 bases and J dropped 3; count of bases not matched to a gene: 4. Germline V gene lookup returns CDR1 KGHSH and CDR2 LQKENI. The CDR3: CASSLSSGRTDTQYF. The DNA for the CDR3 is TGTGCCAGCTCACTGTCTAGCGGGAGAACAGATACGCAGTATTTT. Full variable domain (remainder filled in from reference TRBV18 and TRBJ2-3): NAGVMQNPRHLVRRRGQEARLRCSPMKGHSHVYWYRQLPEEGLKFMVYLQKENIIDESGMPKERFSAEFPKEGPSILRIQQVVRGDSAAYFCASSLSSGRTDTQYFGPGTRLTVL.

The chain couples TRBV7-9 to TRBJ1-2, with D hard to call. The germline V and J ends were trimmed by 3 bases and 6 bases, with 8 bases remaining between them. The CDR3 has 12 residues. CDR1 is SEHNR and CDR2 is FQNEAQ in the germline V gene (reference sequence). Here the CDR3 reads CASSLSADGYTF. In nucleotides, the CDR3 is TGTGCCAGCAGCTTGAGCGCCGATGGCTACACCTTC.

The chain combines TRBV27 with TRBJ2-2, with 15 bases aligning to TRBD2. V lost 6 bases and J lost 6; bases outside the gene matches: 2. Germline CDR1 reads MNHEY; CDR2 reads SMNVEV (reference sequence). This CDR3 has 15 amino acids. DNA of the CDR3: TGTGCCAGCAGGGGACTAGCGGGAGGCGCCGGGGAGCTGTTTTTT. This codes for CASRGLAGGAGELFF.

The V and J genes are TRBV28 and TRBJ2-7, with a possible D match to TRBD2 (6 bases). Trimming took 2 bases from V and 3 from J, leaving 14 bases between them. The CDR3 sequence is 15 residues long. Germline values: CDR1 MDHEN, CDR2 SYDVKM. In nucleotides, the CDR3 is TGTGCCAGCAGTTTAGCGGGGTCAACCCTCTACGAGCAGTACTTC. Translated, it gives CASSLAGSTLYEQYF. Full variable domain (remainder filled in from reference TRBV28 and TRBJ2-7): DVKVTQSSRYLVKRTGEKVFLECVQDMDHENMFWYRQDPGLGLRLIYFSYDVKMKEKGDIPEGYSVSREKKERFSLILESASTNQTSMYLCASSLAGSTLYEQYFGPGTRLTVT.

The chain recombines TRBV14 with TRBJ1-1; 7 bases agree with TRBD1. The CDR3 totals 16 residues. Germline V gene lookup returns CDR1 SGHDN and CDR2 FVKESK. The ends lost 4 bases at V and 0 bases at J; junction bases unmatched: 8. CDR3 residues: CASSRIPGQLNTEAFF. As DNA, the CDR3 is TGTGCCAGCAGCCGTATCCCGGGACAGTTGAACACTGAAGCTTTCTTT.

CDR3 region: CASSDGRRTQTQYF. The CDR3 nucleotides read TGTGCCAGCAGTGATGGCCGTAGAACTCAGACCCAGTACTTC. The rearrangement joins TRBV6-4 to TRBJ2-5; D remains unclear. Germline V gene data show CDR1 as MRHNA and CDR2 as SNTAGT. V lost 3 bases to trimming and J lost 6 bases, with 14 bases between them. The CDR3 is 14 amino acids.

The CDR3 region is CASSLRRTGELFF. CDR3 nucleotides: TGCGCCAGCAGCTTGAGACGGACCGGGGAGCTGTTTTTT. The chain joins TRBV5-1 to TRBJ2-2; unclear D gene. Germline CDR1 is SGHRS and CDR2 is YFSETQ. This CDR3 region has 13 residues. Trimming took 1 base from V and 5 from J, leaving 6 bases between them.

The sample holds one count of this clone. The V and J genes are TRBV7-2 and TRBJ2-7, with a possible D match to TRBD1 (5 bases). The CDR3 totals 13 residues. Germline V gene sequence: CDR1 SGHTA, CDR2 FQGNSA. V was shortened by 5 bases and J by 4 bases, with 12 bases between the two germline ends. The CDR3 nucleotides read TGTGCCAGCAGCCAACAGGACGGTTACGAGCAGTACTTC. This gives the protein CASSQQDGYEQYF.

The chain is built from TRBV6-5 and TRBJ2-1; D is undetermined. Germline V gene data show CDR1 as MNHEY and CDR2 as SVGAGI. CDR3 length equals 12 residues. V lost 4 bases and J lost 8, with 9 bases in between. The CDR3 sequence is CASSSDWYEQFF. The CDR3 DNA is TGTGCCAGCAGTTCCGATTGGTATGAGCAGTTCTTC.

This clone has just a few counts. This rearrangement joins TRBV5-1 to TRBJ2-7, with D perhaps matching TRBD1 (6 bases). The CDR3 contains 16 residues. Looked up from germline, CDR1 is SGHRS and CDR2 is YFSETQ. Deletions cut 0 bases from V and 3 bases from J, with 16 bases between. This CDR3 is CASSLAWGQTIYEQYF. DNA for the CDR3: TGCGCCAGCAGCTTGGCCTGGGGACAAACAATCTACGAGCAGTACTTC.